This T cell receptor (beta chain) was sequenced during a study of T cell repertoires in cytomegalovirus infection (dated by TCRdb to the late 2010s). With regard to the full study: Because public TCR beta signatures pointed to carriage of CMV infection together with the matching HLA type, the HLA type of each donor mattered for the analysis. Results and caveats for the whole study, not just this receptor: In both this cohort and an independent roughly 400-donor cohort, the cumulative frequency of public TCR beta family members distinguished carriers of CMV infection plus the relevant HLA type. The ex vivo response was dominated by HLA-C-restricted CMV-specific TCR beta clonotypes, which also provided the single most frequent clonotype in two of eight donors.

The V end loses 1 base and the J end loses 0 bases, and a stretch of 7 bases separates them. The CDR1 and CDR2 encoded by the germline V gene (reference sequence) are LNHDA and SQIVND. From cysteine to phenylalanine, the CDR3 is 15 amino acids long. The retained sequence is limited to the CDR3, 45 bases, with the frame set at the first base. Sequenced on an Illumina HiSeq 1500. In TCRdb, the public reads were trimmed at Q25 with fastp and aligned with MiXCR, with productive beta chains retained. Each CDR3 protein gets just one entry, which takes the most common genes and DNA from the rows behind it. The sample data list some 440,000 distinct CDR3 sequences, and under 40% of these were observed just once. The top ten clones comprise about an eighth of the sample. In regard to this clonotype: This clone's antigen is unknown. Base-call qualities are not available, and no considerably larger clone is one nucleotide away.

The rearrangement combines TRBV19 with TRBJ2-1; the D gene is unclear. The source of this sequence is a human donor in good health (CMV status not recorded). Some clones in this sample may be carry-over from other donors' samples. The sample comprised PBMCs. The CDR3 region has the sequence CASSIVASSYNEQFF. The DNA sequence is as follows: TGTGCCAGTAGTATAGTGGCGAGCTCCTACAATGAGCAGTTCTTC.